These 4 T cell receptor beta chains originate from one sample sequenced in a study of regulatory T cells in long-lasting Graves disease (dated by TCRdb to the early 2020s). Libraries were made using multiplex PCR. Sequenced using an Illumina HiSeq 4000. CDR3 regions were amplified by Arm-PCR with iRepertoire HTBI primers to construct TCR beta libraries. TCRdb trimmed the raw reads at Q25, called clones with MiXCR and kept productive beta chains. Duplicate CDR3 protein sequences are folded into a single record with the most common DNA and genes. This sample comprises about 290,000 distinct CDR3 sequences, 22% of them detected only once. Of the sample, roughly three fifths is held by the ten largest clones. The time point label for this specimen denotes: persistent/refractory GD, antithyroid drugs over 5 years with positive TRAb. RNA was extracted from PBMCs in TRIzol for both TCR sequencing and RNA sequencing.

Sequencing was performed on peripheral blood mononuclear cells (PBMCs), taken when the disease was refractory, from a patient treated with antithyroid drugs. The receptors originated from a female donor with Graves disease.

This clonotype was observed at least ten times. The chain recombines TRBV6-5 with TRBJ2-7, with 7 bases matching TRBD1. Germline loops: CDR1 MNHEY, CDR2 SVGAGI. The CDR3 covers 17 residues. Trimming cost V 4 bases and J 1 base; bases outside gene matches: 13. In DNA form, the CDR3 reads TGTGCCAGCAGTTTAACTATAAACAGGGGACCTTCCTACGAGCAGTACTTC. Its protein is CASSLTINRGPSYEQYF.

The chain has TRBV5-6 and TRBJ1-1; D is undetermined. The CDR3 has 13 residues. Deletions cut 0 bases from V and 3 bases from J, with 6 bases between. Per the germline V gene, CDR1 is SGHDT and CDR2 is YYEEEE. In DNA, the CDR3 is TGTGCCAGCAGCTTGGGCGATTACACTGAAGCTTTCTTT. Translated: CASSLGDYTEAFF.

This clonotype showed up just a few times. CDR3 amino acids: CAISDETPKGDTEAFF. CDR3 in DNA: TGTGCCATCAGTGACGAAACACCGAAGGGGGACACTGAAGCTTTCTTT. The rearrangement links TRBV10-3 to TRBJ1-1; perhaps TRBD1 as D (6 bases). Trimming removed 3 bases from V and 3 bases from J, with 17 bases in between. Per the germline V gene, CDR1 is ENHRY and CDR2 is SYGVKD. CDR3 length: 16 residues.

This clonotype was detected a few times. The CDR3 DNA reads as TGCAGTGCTACCGCGTACCAAGAGACCCAGTACTTC. Amino acids: CSATAYQETQYF. The chain couples TRBV20-1 to TRBJ2-5; D remains unclear. In germline, CDR1 is DFQATT, CDR2 SNEGSKA (reference sequence). The CDR3 has 12 amino acids. Deletions cut 4 bases from V and 0 bases from J, with 6 bases between.